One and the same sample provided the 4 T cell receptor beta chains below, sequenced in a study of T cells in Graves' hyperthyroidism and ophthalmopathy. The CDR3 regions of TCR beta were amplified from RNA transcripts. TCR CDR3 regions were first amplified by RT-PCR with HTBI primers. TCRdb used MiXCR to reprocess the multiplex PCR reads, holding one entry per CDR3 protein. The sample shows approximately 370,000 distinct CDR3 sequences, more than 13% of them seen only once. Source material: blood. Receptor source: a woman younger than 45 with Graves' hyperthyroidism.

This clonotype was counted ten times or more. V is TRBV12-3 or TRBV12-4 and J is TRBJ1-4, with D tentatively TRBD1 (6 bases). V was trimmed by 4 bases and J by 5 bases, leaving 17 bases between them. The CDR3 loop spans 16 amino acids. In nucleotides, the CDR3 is TGTGCCAGCAGTTCCCCGATGGCAGGGGAAAATGAAAAACTGTTTTTT. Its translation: CASSSPMAGENEKLFF.

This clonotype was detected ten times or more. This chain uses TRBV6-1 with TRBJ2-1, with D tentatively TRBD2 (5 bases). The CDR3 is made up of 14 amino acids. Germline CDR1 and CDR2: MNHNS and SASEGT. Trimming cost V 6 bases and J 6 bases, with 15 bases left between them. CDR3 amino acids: CASRNPSGSNEQFF. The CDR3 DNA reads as TGTGCCAGCAGGAATCCCTCGGGATCCAATGAGCAGTTCTTC.

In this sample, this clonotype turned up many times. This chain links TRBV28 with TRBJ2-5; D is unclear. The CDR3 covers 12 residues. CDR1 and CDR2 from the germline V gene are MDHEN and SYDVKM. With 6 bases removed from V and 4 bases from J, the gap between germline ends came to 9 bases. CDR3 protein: CASRPDLETQYF. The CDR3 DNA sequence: TGTGCCAGCAGGCCGGACCTAGAGACCCAGTACTTC.

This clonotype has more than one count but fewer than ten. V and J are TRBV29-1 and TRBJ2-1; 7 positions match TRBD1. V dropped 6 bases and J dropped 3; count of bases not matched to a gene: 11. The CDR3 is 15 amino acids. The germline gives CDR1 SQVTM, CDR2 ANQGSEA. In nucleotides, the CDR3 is TGCAGCGTCAGTAGACAGGGAAGATTCTACAATGAGCAGTTCTTC. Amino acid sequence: CSVSRQGRFYNEQFF.